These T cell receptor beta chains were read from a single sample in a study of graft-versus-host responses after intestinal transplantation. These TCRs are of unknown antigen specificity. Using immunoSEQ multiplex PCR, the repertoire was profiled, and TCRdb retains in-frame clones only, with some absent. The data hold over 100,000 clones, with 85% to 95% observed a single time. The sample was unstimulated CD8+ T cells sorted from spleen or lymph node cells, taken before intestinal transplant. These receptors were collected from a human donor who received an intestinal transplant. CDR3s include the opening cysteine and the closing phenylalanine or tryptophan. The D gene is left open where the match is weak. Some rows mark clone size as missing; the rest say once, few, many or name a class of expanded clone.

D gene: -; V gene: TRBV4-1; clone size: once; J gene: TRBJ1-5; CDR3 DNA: TGCGCCAGCAGCCTACAGGGCGGCGGTCAGCCCCAGCATTTT; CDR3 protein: CASSLQGGGQPQHF
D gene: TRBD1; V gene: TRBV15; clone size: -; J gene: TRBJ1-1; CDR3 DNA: TGTGCCACCAGCGCCAAGGCACAGGGGTTCCCTGAAGCTTTCTTT; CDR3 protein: CATSAKAQGFPEAFF
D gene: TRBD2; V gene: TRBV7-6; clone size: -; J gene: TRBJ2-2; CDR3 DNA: TGTGCCAGCAGCCGGACTAGCGGGAGGGTTGAACACCGGGAGCTGTTTTTT; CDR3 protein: CASSRTSGRVEHRELFF
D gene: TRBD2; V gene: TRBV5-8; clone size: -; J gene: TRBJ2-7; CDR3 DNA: TGTGCCAGCACCTATAGCGGGAGAGACTACGAGCAGTACTTC; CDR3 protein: CASTYSGRDYEQYF
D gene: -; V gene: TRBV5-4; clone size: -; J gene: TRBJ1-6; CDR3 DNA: TGTGCCAGCAGCTGGTCGGGTTATAATTCACCCCTCCACTTT; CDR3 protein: CASSWSGYNSPLHF
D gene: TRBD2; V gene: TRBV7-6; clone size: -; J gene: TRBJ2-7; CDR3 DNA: TGTGCCAGCACCCCTGGAGCGGGGGTCCCCTACGAGCAGTACTTC; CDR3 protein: CASTPGAGVPYEQYF
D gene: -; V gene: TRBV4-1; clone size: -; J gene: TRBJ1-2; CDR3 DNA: TGCGCCAGCAGCCAAGAGCGGTCGGGCTACACCTTC; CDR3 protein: CASSQERSGYTF
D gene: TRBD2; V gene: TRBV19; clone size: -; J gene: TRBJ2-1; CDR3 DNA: TGTGCCAGTAGTATCTCTAGCGGAATCTACAATGAGCAGTTCTTC; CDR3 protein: CASSISSGIYNEQFF
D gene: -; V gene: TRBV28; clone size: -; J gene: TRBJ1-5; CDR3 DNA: TGTGCCAGCAGTTTAAGGGTGTCAAGCAATCAGCCCCAGCATTTT; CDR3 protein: CASSLRVSSNQPQHF
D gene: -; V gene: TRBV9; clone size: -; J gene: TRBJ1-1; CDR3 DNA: TGTGCCAGCAGTGATTCAGGTAAGCTGACTGAAGCTTTCTTT; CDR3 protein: CASSDSGKLTEAFF
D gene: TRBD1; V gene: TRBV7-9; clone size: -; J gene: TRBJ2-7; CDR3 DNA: TGTGCCAGCAGCCTTGGTTCTGGGACAGAGACCTACGAGCAGTACTTC; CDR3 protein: CASSLGSGTETYEQYF
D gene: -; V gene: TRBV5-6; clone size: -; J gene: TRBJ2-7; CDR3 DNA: TGTGCCAGCAGCTTTGCGAACAGGTACGAGCAGTACTTC; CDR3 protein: CASSFANRYEQYF
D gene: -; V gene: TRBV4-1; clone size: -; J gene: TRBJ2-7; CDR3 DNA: TGCGCCAGCAGCCCTGGGACCGGTCAAGGATACGAGCAGTACTTC; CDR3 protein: CASSPGTGQGYEQYF
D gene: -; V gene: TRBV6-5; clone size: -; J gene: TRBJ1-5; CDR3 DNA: TGTGCCAGCGGGAAATTCAATCAGCCCCAGCATTTT; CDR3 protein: CASGKFNQPQHF
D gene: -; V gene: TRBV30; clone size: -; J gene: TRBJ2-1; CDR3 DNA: TGTGCCTGGGACCCGGGGGCGGGAAGATACAATGAGCAGTTCTTC; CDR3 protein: CAWDPGAGRYNEQFF
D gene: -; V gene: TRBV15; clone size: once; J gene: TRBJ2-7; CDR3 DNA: TGTGCCACCAGCACCTTTAGTTTCGACGAGCAGTACTTC; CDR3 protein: CATSTFSFDEQYF
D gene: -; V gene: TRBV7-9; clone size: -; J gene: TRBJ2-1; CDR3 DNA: TGTGCCAGCAGCCCTACACTGGCCAGAGCCTACAATGAGCAGTTCTTC; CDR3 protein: CASSPTLARAYNEQFF
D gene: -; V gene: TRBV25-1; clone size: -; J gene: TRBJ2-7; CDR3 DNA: TGTGCCAGCAGTGAGGCCAGCCCCGAGCAGTACTTC; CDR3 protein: CASSEASPEQYF
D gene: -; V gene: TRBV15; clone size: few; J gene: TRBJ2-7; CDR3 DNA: TGTGCCACCAGCAGAGAGCCAAAGACCTACGAGCAGTACTTC; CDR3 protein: CATSREPKTYEQYF
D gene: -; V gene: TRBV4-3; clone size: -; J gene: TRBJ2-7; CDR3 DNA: TGCGCCAGCAGCCAAGATTGGGGTCCTTCCCCCTACGAGCAGTACTTC; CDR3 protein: CASSQDWGPSPYEQYF
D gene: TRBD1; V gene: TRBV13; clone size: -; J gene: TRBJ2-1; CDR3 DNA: TGTGCCAGCAGCTTAGCTGGGGGACAGGGGGACAATGAGCAGTTCTTC; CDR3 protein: CASSLAGGQGDNEQFF
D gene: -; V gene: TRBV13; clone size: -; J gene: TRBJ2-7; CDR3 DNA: TGTGCCAGCAGCTCCGGGTCAGAGGGGGGCGGCGAGCAGTACTTC; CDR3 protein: CASSSGSEGGGEQYF
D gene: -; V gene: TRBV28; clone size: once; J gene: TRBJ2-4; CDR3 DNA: TGTGCCAGCACTCTAGGGGGGGAATCAGACATTCAGTACTTC; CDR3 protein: CASTLGGESDIQYF
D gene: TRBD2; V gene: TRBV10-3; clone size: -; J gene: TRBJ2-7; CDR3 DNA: TGTGCCATCAGTGAGGGATCGGGAGGGCCGAACGAGCAGTACTTC; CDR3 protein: CAISEGSGGPNEQYF
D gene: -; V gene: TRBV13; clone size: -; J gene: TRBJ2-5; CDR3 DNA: TGTGCCAGCAGCTGGAGGGAAGAGACCCAGTACTTC; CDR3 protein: CASSWREETQYF
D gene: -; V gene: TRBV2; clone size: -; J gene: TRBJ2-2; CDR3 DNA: TGTGCCAGCAGTGAGGGATTTCGTACCGGGGAGCTGTTTTTT; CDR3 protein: CASSEGFRTGELFF
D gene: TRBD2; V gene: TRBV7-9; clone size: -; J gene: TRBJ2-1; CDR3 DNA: TGTGCCAGCAGCACCCCTACTAGCGCAGCCTACAATGAGCAGTTCTTC; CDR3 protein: CASSTPTSAAYNEQFF
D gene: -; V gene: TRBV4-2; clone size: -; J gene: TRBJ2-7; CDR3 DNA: TGTGCCAGCAGCCAAGATGACTCCTACGAGCAGTACTTC; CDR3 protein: CASSQDDSYEQYF
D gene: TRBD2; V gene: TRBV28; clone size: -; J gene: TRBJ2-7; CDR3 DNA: TGTGCCAGCAGTGCCCGGACTAGCGGGCATACCGCCTACGAGCAGTACTTC; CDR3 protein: CASSARTSGHTAYEQYF
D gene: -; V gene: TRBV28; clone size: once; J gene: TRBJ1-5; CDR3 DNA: TGTGCCAGCAGTTTCCCCGGACAACCGGATAGCAATCAGCCCCAGCATTTT; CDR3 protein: CASSFPGQPDSNQPQHF
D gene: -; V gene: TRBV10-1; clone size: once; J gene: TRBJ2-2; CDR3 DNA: TGCGCCAGCAGAGACCATCTAAACACCGGGGAGCTGTTTTTT; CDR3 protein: CASRDHLNTGELFF
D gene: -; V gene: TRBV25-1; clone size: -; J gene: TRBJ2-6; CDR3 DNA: TGTGCCAGCAGTGAGAGTGACAGCTCCGTTTCTGGGGCCAACGTCCTGACTTTC; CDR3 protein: CASSESDSSVSGANVLTF
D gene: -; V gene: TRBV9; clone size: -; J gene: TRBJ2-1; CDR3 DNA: TGTGCCAGCAGCCCCCGGGATTGGGGGCTAGCCTACAATGAGCAGTTCTTC; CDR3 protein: CASSPRDWGLAYNEQFF
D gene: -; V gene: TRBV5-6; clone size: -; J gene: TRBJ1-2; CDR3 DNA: TGTGCCAGCAGCTTGGGCTATGGCTACACCTTC; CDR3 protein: CASSLGYGYTF
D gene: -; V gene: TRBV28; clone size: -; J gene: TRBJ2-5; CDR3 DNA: TGTGCCAGCAGTTCAGTACGTAACCTTTCGGGAGAGACCCAGTACTTC; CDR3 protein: CASSSVRNLSGETQYF
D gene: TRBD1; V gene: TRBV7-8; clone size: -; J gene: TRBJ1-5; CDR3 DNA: TGTGCCAGCAGCTCGCCGGCAGGGGGCGACTCGGCCCAGCATTTT; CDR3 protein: CASSSPAGGDSAQHF
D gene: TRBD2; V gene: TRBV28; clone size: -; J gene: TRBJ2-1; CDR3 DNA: TGTGCCAGCGGCTATTTGGGAGGGAATGAGCAGTTCTTC; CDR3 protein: CASGYLGGNEQFF
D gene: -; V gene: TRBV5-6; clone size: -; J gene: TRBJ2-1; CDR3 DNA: TGTGCCAGCAGCGGTGGACCCGCGGGGTTGGATGAGCAGTTCTTC; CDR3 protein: CASSGGPAGLDEQFF
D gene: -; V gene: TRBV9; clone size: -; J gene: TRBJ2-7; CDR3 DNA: TGTGCCAGCAGCGTAGGGGATACCTCCTACGAGCAGTACTTC; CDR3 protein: CASSVGDTSYEQYF
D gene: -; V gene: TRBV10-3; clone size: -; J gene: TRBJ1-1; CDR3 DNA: TGTGCCTCGCGACGGGGGGCAGCGGCTTTCTTT; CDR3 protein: CASRRGAAAFF
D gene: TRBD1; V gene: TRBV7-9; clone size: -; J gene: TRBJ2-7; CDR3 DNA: TGTGCCAGCAGCCGAACGGGACAGGATTCTAGCGAGCAGTACTTC; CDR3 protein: CASSRTGQDSSEQYF
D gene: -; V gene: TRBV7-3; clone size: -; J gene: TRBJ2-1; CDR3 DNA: TGTGCCAGCAGCTCGTCGGCGGGTAACTACAATGAGCAGTTCTTC; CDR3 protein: CASSSSAGNYNEQFF
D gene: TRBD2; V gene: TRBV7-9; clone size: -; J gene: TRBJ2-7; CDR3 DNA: TGTGCCAGCAGCTTAAAGGTGGGACTAGCGGGGCTCTACGAGCAGTACTTC; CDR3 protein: CASSLKVGLAGLYEQYF
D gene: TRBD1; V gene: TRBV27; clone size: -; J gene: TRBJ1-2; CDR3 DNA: TGTGCCAGCAGTTTAAGTCCCAGGGGGGCTGGCTACACCTTC; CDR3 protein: CASSLSPRGAGYTF
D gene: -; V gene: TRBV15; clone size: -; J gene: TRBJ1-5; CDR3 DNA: TGTGCCACCAGCAGAGTTGGGAATAGCAATCAGCCCCAGCATTTT; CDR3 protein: CATSRVGNSNQPQHF
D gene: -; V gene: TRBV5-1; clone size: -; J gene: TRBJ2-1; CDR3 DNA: TGCGCCAGCAGATCCGGTTCCTACAATGAGCAGTTCTTC; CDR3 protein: CASRSGSYNEQFF
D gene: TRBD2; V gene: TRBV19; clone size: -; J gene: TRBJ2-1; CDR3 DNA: TGTGCCAGTAGCCTAGCGGGAGGCGACAATGAGCAGTTCTTC; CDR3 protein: CASSLAGGDNEQFF
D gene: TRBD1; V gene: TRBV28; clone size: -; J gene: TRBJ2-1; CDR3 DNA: TGTGCCAGCAGTTTTCGGGCAGGGGGCAATGAGCAGTTCTTC; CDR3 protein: CASSFRAGGNEQFF
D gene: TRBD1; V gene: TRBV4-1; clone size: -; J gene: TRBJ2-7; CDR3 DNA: TGCGCCAGCAGCCAAGGGGACAGACGCTACGAGCAGTACTTC; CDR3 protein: CASSQGDRRYEQYF
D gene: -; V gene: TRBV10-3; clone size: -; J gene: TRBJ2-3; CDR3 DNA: TGTGCCATCAGTGATCCCACAGATACGCAGTATTTT; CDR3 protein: CAISDPTDTQYF
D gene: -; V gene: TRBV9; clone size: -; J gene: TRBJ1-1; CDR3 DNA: TGTGCCAGCAGCGTAGGGACAGCCCGTCCTGAAGCTTTCTTT; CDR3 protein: CASSVGTARPEAFF
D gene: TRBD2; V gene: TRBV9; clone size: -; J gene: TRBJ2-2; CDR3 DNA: TGTGCCAGCAGCGCCCCGCTTCTGGGTAGCGGGACCGGGGAGCTGTTTTTT; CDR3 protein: CASSAPLLGSGTGELFF
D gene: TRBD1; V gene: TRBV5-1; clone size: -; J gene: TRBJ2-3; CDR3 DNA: TGCGCCAGCAGCTTGCGGGACAGGGATTATACAGATACGCAGTATTTT; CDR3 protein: CASSLRDRDYTDTQYF
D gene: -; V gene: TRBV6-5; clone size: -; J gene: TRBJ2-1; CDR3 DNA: TGTGCCAGCGAGGTTCGCAATGAGCAGTTCTTC; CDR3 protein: CASEVRNEQFF
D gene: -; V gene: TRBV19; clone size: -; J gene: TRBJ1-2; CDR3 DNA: TGTGCCAGTAGTATTTTGTCAATACAGGATATCCACCCCATCAATGGCTACACCTTC; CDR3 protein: CASSILSIQDIHPINGYTF